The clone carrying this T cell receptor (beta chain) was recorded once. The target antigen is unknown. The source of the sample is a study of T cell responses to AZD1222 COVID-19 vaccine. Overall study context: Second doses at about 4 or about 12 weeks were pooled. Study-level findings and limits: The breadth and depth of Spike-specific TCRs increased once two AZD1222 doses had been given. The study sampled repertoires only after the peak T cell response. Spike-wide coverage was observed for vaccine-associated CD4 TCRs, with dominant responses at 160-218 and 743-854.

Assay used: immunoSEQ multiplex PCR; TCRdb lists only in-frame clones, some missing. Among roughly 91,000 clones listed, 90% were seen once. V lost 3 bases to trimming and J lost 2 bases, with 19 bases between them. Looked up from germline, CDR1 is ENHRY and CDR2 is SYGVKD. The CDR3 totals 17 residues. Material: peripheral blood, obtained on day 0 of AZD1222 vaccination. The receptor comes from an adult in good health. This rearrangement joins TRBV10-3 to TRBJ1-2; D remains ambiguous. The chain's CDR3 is CAISERGQAAQNYGYTF. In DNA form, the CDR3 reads TGTGCCATCAGTGAACGGGGTCAGGCCGCACAGAACTATGGCTACACCTTC.